The clone carrying this T cell receptor beta chain was detected once. Its antigen is currently unknown. This entry is derived from a study of T cells in Graves' hyperthyroidism and ophthalmopathy. Whole-study findings and limits: Blood also showed most of the thyroid clonotypes that were expanded above 0.001. The authors' 13 V-J model separated ophthalmopathy from stable hyperthyroidism.

TCR beta CDR3 regions were amplified from RNA. The HTBI primer set was used in a first-round RT-PCR of the TCR CDR3. TCRdb reanalysed the multiplex PCR reads using MiXCR and keeps one entry per CDR3 protein. The sample shows 600,000 to 700,000 distinct CDR3 sequences, roughly 45% of them seen only once. Diagnoses were established using clinical symptoms, serum thyroxine and TRAb, thyroid ultrasound and orbital computed tomography. The material sequenced was peripheral blood or thyroid tissue (not recorded which). This TCR was recovered from an adult man with Graves' disease, either hyperthyroidism or ophthalmopathy (not recorded which).

The CDR3 sequence is CASSPRTGVDNQPQHF. The CDR3 region has the DNA TGTGCCAGCAGTCCGCGGACAGGGGTTGATAATCAGCCCCAGCATTTT. This rearrangement joins TRBV12-3 or TRBV12-4 to TRBJ1-5; TRBD1 matches 9 bases. The length of the CDR3 is 16 residues. V gave up 5 bases and J gave up 4 bases; unmatched junction bases: 9.